One and the same sample provided the 3 T cell receptor beta chains below, sequenced in a study of T cells in Graves' hyperthyroidism and ophthalmopathy (dated by TCRdb to about 2019). The receptor library was made with multiplex PCR. Sequenced on an Illumina HiSeq 2000. The TCR beta CDR3 regions were amplified from the RNA transcripts. The first round of RT-PCR for the TCR CDR3 was performed with the HTBI primer set and the Qiagen OneStep RT-PCR kit. TCRdb applied fastp at Q25 and MiXCR to the public reads, then kept only in-frame beta chains. Each entry is one CDR3 protein sequence, shown with its most common DNA and genes. For this sample there are around 350,000 distinct CDR3 sequences; less than 20% appear just once. Of the sample, 28% falls within the top ten clones. Sequenced material: blood. These receptors came from a woman between 18 and 29 years old with Graves' hyperthyroidism that later progressed to Graves' ophthalmopathy.

The genes are TRBV10-3 and TRBJ2-7; D remains unclear. Per germline, CDR1 ENHRY and CDR2 SYGVKD. The CDR3 has 16 residues. V was trimmed by 3 bases and J by 0 bases, leaving 15 bases between them. CDR3 DNA: TGTGCCATCAGTGAAGATGGAGCAGAAAGCTCCTACGAGCAGTACTTC. Its protein is CAISEDGAESSYEQYF.

This clonotype was counted many times. V and J are TRBV25-1 and TRBJ2-3; 14 bases fit TRBD2. The CDR3 length is 17 residues. Germline CDR1 reads MGHDK; CDR2 reads SYGVNS. J was trimmed by 6 bases and V by 5 bases; bases with no gene match: 10. As DNA, the CDR3 is TGTGCCAGCAGTCTCACCGGGACTAGCGGGAGTGTCGATACGCAGTATTTT. This sequence encodes CASSLTGTSGSVDTQYF.

This clonotype was recorded at least ten times. CDR3 DNA: TGTGCCATCAGTGAGTCGAAGGAGTCCTCCACAGATACGCAGTATTTT. Protein sequence: CAISESKESSTDTQYF. This sequence joins TRBV10-3 and TRBJ2-3; no clear D gene. The germline gives CDR1 ENHRY, CDR2 SYGVKD. The CDR3 consists of 16 residues. V shed 0 bases and J shed 2 bases, with 12 bases lying between them.